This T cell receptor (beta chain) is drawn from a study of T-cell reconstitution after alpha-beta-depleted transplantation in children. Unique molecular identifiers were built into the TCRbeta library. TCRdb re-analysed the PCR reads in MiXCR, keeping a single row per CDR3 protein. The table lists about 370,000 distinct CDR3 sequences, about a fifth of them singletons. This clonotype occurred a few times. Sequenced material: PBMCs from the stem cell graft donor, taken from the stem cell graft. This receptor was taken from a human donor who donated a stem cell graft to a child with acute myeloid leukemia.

CDR3 loop: CSVRGVSTDTQYF. The DNA for the CDR3 is TGCAGTGTTCGGGGGGTGAGCACAGATACGCAGTATTTT. The chain uses TRBV20-1 and TRBJ2-3; 7 bases fit TRBD2. The CDR3 totals 13 residues. Germline CDR1 DFQATT, CDR2 SNEGSKA (reference sequence). The J segment lost 0 bases and the V segment lost 7 bases, leaving 4 bases of the junction unmatched.